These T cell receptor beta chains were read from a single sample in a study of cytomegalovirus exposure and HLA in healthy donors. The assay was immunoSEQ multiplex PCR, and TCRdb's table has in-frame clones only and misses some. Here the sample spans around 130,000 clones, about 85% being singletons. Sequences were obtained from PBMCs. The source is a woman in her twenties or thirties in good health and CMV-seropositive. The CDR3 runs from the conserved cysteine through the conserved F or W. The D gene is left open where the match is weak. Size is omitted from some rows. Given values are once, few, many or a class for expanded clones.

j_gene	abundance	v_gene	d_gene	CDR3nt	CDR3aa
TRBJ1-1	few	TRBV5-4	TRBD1	TGTGCCAGCAGCACCCGGACAGGGGGGGACACTGAAGCTTTCTTT	CASSTRTGGDTEAFF
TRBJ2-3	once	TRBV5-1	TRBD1	TGCGCCAGCAGCTTGGACGGGACAGAGAGCACAGATACGCAGTATTTT	CASSLDGTESTDTQYF
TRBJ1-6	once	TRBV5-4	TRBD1	TGTGCCAGCAGCTTGGGGACAGGGCTCCTTAATTCACCCCTCCACTTT	CASSLGTGLLNSPLHF
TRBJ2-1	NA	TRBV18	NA	TGTGCCAGCTCACCACCGGAGGGGGCCGTGTATGAGCAGTTCTTC	CASSPPEGAVYEQFF
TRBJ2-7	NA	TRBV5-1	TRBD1	TGCGCCAGCAGCCCAGGACAGGGGGTTAACGAGCAGTACTTC	CASSPGQGVNEQYF
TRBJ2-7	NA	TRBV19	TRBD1	TGTGCCAGTAGTATCGGGGGACAGGGACCCTACGAGCAGTACTTC	CASSIGGQGPYEQYF
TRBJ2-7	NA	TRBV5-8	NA	TGTGCCAGCAGCCGGGCCTACGAGCAGTACTTC	CASSRAYEQYF
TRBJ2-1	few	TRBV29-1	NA	TGCAGCGTGACGCGACAGGAATACAATGAGCAGTTCTTC	CSVTRQEYNEQFF
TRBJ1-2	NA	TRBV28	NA	TGTGCCAGCACCCTCCCGAGCCCTCTCTATGGCTACACCTTC	CASTLPSPLYGYTF
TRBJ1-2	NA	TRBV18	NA	TGTGCCAGCTCACAGGAGACCTTCTATGGCTACACCTTC	CASSQETFYGYTF
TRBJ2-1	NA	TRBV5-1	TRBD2	TGCGCCAGCAGCTCCCGCGAATTAGCGGGGTACAATGAGCAGTTCTTC	CASSSRELAGYNEQFF
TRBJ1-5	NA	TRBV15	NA	TGTGCCACCAGCAGAGCGGGTTTTTATAGCAATCAGCCCCAGCATTTT	CATSRAGFYSNQPQHF
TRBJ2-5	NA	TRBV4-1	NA	TGCGCCAGCAGCCAACTCGGACAGTCCGAGACGGAGACCCAGTACTTC	CASSQLGQSETETQYF
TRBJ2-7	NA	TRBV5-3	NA	TGTGCCAGAAGCTTGGTGCAAGCGAACTCCTACGAGCAGTACTTC	CARSLVQANSYEQYF
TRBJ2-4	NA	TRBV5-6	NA	TGTGCCAGCAGCTTGGGATTCGGTCCCCCGGAAAACATTCAGTACTTC	CASSLGFGPPENIQYF
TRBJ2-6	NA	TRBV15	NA	TGTGCCACCAGCAACCTCGAACAGGGGGCCAACGTCCTGACTTTC	CATSNLEQGANVLTF
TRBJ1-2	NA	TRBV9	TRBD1	TGTGCCAGCAGCGTTACAGGGGCTCCGGGCTATGGCTACACCTTC	CASSVTGAPGYGYTF
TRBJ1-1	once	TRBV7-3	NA	TGTGCCAGCAGCCCGCTCAGTGTCACGATGAACACTGAAGCTTTCTTT	CASSPLSVTMNTEAFF
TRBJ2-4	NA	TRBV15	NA	TGTGCCACCAGCAGAGATGGGAGGAGAGACTTC	CATSRDGRRDF